The rows below give T cell receptor beta chains drawn from one sample of a study of T cell repertoires in cytomegalovirus infection. These TCRs are of unknown antigen specificity. TCRdb ran MiXCR on the reads and lists one entry per CDR3 protein. This repertoire shows around 770,000 distinct CDR3 sequences, 25% to 30% found once; its top ten account for over 10%. The input for sequencing was cultured CD8+ T cells from PBMCs, taken from culture after CMV antigen stimulation. Receptor source: a human donor in good health (CMV status not recorded). Some clones in this sample may be carry-over from other donors' samples. CDR3s include the opening cysteine and the closing phenylalanine or tryptophan. Each record gives: J gene, clone size, D gene, V gene, CDR3 protein, CDR3 DNA. D genes are given only for firm matches. Clone sizes are given selectively: once, few, many, or a class where the clone is expanded.

j_gene: TRBJ1-5
abundance: NA
d_gene: NA
v_gene: TRBV6-2/TRBV6-3
CDR3aa: CASSYNPEGGSNQPQHF
CDR3nt: TGTGCCAGCAGTTACAACCCCGAAGGCGGTAGCAATCAGCCCCAGCATTTT

j_gene: TRBJ1-2
abundance: few
d_gene: NA
v_gene: TRBV7-9
CDR3aa: CASSRHRDYGYTF
CDR3nt: TGTGCCAGCAGCCGACACAGGGATTATGGCTACACCTTC

j_gene: TRBJ2-1
abundance: many
d_gene: NA
v_gene: TRBV6-6
CDR3aa: CASSYSISGGLYNEQFF
CDR3nt: TGTGCCAGCAGTTACTCGATCTCCGGGGGCCTCTACAATGAGCAGTTCTTC

j_gene: TRBJ2-3
abundance: NA
d_gene: TRBD1
v_gene: TRBV4-2
CDR3aa: CASSRDREGTDTQYF
CDR3nt: TGTGCCAGCAGCCGGGACAGGGAAGGAACAGATACGCAGTATTTT

j_gene: TRBJ2-2
abundance: few
d_gene: TRBD1
v_gene: TRBV7-4
CDR3aa: CASSDRVYHPGELFF
CDR3nt: TGTGCCAGCAGCGACAGGGTATACCATCCCGGGGAGCTGTTTTTT

j_gene: TRBJ2-5
abundance: many
d_gene: NA
v_gene: TRBV7-2
CDR3aa: CASSFRVAEETQYF
CDR3nt: TGTGCCAGCAGCTTCCGGGTAGCCGAGGAGACCCAGTACTTC

j_gene: TRBJ2-1
abundance: NA
d_gene: TRBD1
v_gene: TRBV9
CDR3aa: CASSERTGVNNEQFF
CDR3nt: TGTGCCAGCAGCGAACGGACAGGGGTCAACAATGAGCAGTTCTTC

j_gene: TRBJ2-2
abundance: NA
d_gene: NA
v_gene: TRBV4-2
CDR3aa: CASQESSQTGELFF
CDR3nt: TGTGCCAGCCAGGAAAGTTCGCAGACCGGGGAGCTGTTTTTT

j_gene: TRBJ2-2
abundance: many
d_gene: TRBD1
v_gene: TRBV6-1
CDR3aa: CASRYSQGTGELFF
CDR3nt: TGTGCCAGCAGATATTCACAGGGGACCGGGGAGCTGTTTTTT

j_gene: TRBJ2-3
abundance: NA
d_gene: TRBD2
v_gene: TRBV6-2/TRBV6-3
CDR3aa: CASSYTERGGLEQYF
CDR3nt: TGTGCCAGCAGTTACACCGAGCGGGGGGGCCTGGAGCAGTATTTT